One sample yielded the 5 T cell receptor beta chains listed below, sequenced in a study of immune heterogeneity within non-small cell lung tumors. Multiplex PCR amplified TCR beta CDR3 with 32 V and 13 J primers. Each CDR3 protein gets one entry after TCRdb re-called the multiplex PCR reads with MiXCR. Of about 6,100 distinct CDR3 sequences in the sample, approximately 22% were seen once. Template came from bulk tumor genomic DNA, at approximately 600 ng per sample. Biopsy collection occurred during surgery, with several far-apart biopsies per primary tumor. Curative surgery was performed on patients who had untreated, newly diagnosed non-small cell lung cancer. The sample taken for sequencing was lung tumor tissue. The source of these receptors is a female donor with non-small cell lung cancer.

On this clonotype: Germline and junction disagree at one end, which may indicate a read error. As DNA, the CDR3 is TGTGTCAGCAGCACGGGGACTAGCGGGACCCAAGAGACCCAGTACTTC. Amino acids: CVSSTGTSGTQETQYF. The chain has TRBV5-6 and TRBJ2-5, with 13 bases matching TRBD2. This CDR3 comprises 16 residues. From germline, CDR1 is SGHDT and CDR2 YYEEEE.

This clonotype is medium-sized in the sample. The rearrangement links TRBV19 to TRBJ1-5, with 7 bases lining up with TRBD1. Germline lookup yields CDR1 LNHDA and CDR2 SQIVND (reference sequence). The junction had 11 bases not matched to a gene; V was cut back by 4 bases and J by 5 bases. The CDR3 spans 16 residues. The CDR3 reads CASSNRQGIRDQPQHF. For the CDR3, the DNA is TGTGCCAGTAGTAACCGACAGGGTATTAGGGATCAGCCCCAGCATTTT.

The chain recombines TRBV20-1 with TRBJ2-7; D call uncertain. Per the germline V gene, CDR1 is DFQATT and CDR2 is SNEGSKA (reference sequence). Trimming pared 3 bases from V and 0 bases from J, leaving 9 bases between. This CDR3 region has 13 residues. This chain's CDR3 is CSASEVISYEQYF. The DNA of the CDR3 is TGCAGTGCTAGTGAAGTAATCTCCTACGAGCAGTACTTC.

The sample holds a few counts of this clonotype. CDR3 residues: CASSLDGDYEQYF. The CDR3 DNA reads as TGTGCCAGCAGCTTGGATGGTGACTACGAGCAGTACTTC. The chain uses TRBV5-5 and TRBJ2-7, with D uncertain. Germline CDR1 is SGHKS and CDR2 is YYEKEE (reference sequence). The V and J ends lost 0 bases and 3 bases respectively, with 7 bases between them. The CDR3 spans 13 residues.

In DNA form, the CDR3 reads TGTGCCAGTAGTATAGGAGGCCGACAGACGCCCTACAATGAGCAGTTCTTC. Translating gives CASSIGGRQTPYNEQFF. V usage is TRBV19 and J usage is TRBJ2-1; possibly TRBD1 for D (5 bases). V gave up 1 base and J gave up 2 bases, with 15 bases separating them. There are 17 residues in the CDR3. Per germline, CDR1 LNHDA and CDR2 SQIVND (reference sequence). The entire variable domain, with the rest obtained from reference TRBV19 and TRBJ2-1, is as follows: DGGITQSPKYLFRKEGQNVTLSCEQNLNHDAMYWYRQDPGQGLRLIYYSQIVNDFQKGDIAEGYSVSREKKESFPLTVTSAQKNPTAFYLCASSIGGRQTPYNEQFFGPGTRLTVL.